Following are 19 T cell receptor beta chains from one sample sequenced in a study of cytomegalovirus exposure and HLA in healthy donors (dated by TCRdb to 2015 to 2018). The library was built by means of the immunoSEQ multiplex PCR assay. A mixture of 60 forward primers for TCR Vbeta segments and 13 reverse primers for TCR Jbeta segments was used in the multiplex PCR. TCRdb provides this immuneACCESS table in a form limited to in-frame rearrangements. Some clones are lacking; in checked studies, under half of them reflect an unresolved V gene, and why the rest are absent is not known. In this sample the table shows around 200,000 clones, roughly 81% of which occur a single time. The ten largest account for 3% to 4% of the sample. Material for sequencing was PBMCs. Receptors were obtained from a woman in her 30s in good health and CMV-seropositive.

The gene calls are TRBV27 and TRBJ2-5; 7 bases fit TRBD1. The junction had 4 bases not matched to a gene; V was cut back by 7 bases and J by 5 bases. Germline CDR1 and CDR2: MNHEY and SMNVEV (reference sequence). The CDR3 spans 12 residues. The CDR3 nucleotides read TGTGCCAGCACCGACAGGGCGGAGACCCAGTACTTC. Protein: CASTDRAETQYF.

The rearrangement joins TRBV7-9 to TRBJ2-1; 12 bases align to TRBD2. Germline V gene lookup returns CDR1 SEHNR and CDR2 FQNEAQ (reference sequence). CDR3 length equals 16 residues. The V segment lost 5 bases and the J segment 6 bases; nucleotides outside the gene matches: 8. The CDR3 bases are TGTGCCAGCAGCCACCCTCTAGCGGGAGGGGCCAATGAGCAGTTCTTC. It is translated as CASSHPLAGGANEQFF.

The chain recombines TRBV5-4 with TRBJ2-7; D remains unclear. This CDR3 comprises 13 residues. CDR1 is SGHNT, CDR2 YYREEE, per germline (reference sequence). Deletions cut 2 bases from V and 0 bases from J, with 6 bases between. CDR3 region: CASSFQVSYEQYF. The CDR3 DNA sequence: TGTGCCAGCAGCTTCCAGGTCTCCTACGAGCAGTACTTC.

The rearrangement uses TRBV2 and TRBJ1-3; 7 bases agree with TRBD1. The CDR3 covers 15 residues. V was pared by 7 bases and J by 4 bases, with 10 bases of the junction left unmatched. CDR1 is SNHLY, CDR2 FYNNEI, per germline. The CDR3 here is CASTRDRITGNTIYF. CDR3 in DNA: TGTGCCAGCACCCGGGACAGAATTACGGGAAACACCATATATTTT. The whole variable domain, remainder taken from reference TRBV2 and TRBJ1-3, is EPEVTQTPSHQVTQMGQEVILRCVPISNHLYFYWYRQILGQKVEFLVSFYNNEISEKSEIFDDQFSVERPDGSNFTLKIRSTKLEDSAMYFCASTRDRITGNTIYFGEGSWLTVV.

The chain carries TRBV6-6 and TRBJ2-7; 12 bases map to TRBD1. Per the germline V gene, CDR1 is MNHNY and CDR2 is SVGAGI (reference sequence). CDR3 length: 16 amino acids. The junction had 8 bases not matched to a gene; V was cut back by 5 bases and J by 3 bases. The CDR3 bases are TGTGCCAGCAGTCACGCCGGGACAGGGGGCTACTACGAGCAGTACTTC. Translating it yields CASSHAGTGGYYEQYF.

Only one count was recorded for this clone. The chain carries TRBV28 and TRBJ1-2, with D perhaps TRBD1 (6 bases). V was trimmed by 8 bases and J by 4 bases, leaving 11 bases between them. CDR3 length equals 12 residues. Germline V gene sequence: CDR1 MDHEN, CDR2 SYDVKM. In nucleotides, the CDR3 is TGTGCCAGCTTAGACAGGCCCTATGGCTACACCTTC. Protein product: CASLDRPYGYTF.

The CDR3 here is CASSEEESSGFSYEQYF. CDR3 nucleotide sequence: TGTGCCAGCAGTGAAGAGGAGTCTAGCGGGTTTTCCTACGAGCAGTACTTC. The V and J genes are TRBV6-1 and TRBJ2-7; 8 bases are a match to TRBD2. J lost 1 base, V lost 1 base, and 9 bases had no gene match. Germline V gene sequence: CDR1 MNHNS, CDR2 SASEGT. This CDR3 spans 17 amino acids.

The J gene is TRBJ1-1, the V gene TRBV9; the match to TRBD1 covers 8 bases. V lost 4 bases to trimming and J lost 5 bases; unmatched junction nucleotides: 10. The V gene's germline CDR1 is SGDLS and CDR2 YYNGEE. This CDR3 is built from 15 residues. The CDR3 bases are TGTGCCAGCAGCCCGCGACAGGGGAGCGAGACTGAAGCTTTCTTT. Translated: CASSPRQGSETEAFF.

The chain links TRBV7-8 to TRBJ2-3, with 7 bases aligning to TRBD2. Unmatched junction bases numbered 23, after V lost 0 bases and J lost 5 bases. The CDR3 consists of 21 residues. Germline lookup yields CDR1 SGHVS and CDR2 FQNEAQ. The CDR3 DNA follows: TGTGCCAGCAGCTTAGCGCCACCCCCCTTTACTAGCCGCGGGAGTGGAGATACGCAGTATTTT. Its protein is CASSLAPPPFTSRGSGDTQYF. The entire variable domain, with the rest obtained from reference TRBV7-8 and TRBJ2-3, is as follows: GAGVSQSPRYKVAKRGQDVALRCDPISGHVSLFWYQQALGQGPEFLTYFQNEAQLDKSGLPSDRFFAERPEGSVSTLKIQRTQQEDSAVYLCASSLAPPPFTSRGSGDTQYFGPGTRLTVL.

In this sample, this clone turned up once. This chain links TRBV5-5 with TRBJ2-7; 13 nucleotides align to TRBD2. The CDR3 consists of 15 residues. From germline, CDR1 is SGHKS and CDR2 YYEKEE (reference sequence). The V and J ends lost 2 bases and 6 bases, in that order; junction bases with no gene match: 5. The CDR3, as DNA: TGTGCCAGCAGCTTAGGACTAGCGGGGGTTCTCGAGCAGTACTTC. Amino acid sequence: CASSLGLAGVLEQYF.

Written as DNA, the CDR3 is TGTGCCAGCATATCTAGCGGGATGTCCTACGAGCAGTACTTC. Translation: CASISSGMSYEQYF. The chain recombines TRBV28 with TRBJ2-7; TRBD2 matches 9 bases. Germline loops: CDR1 MDHEN, CDR2 SYDVKM. The V gene end was trimmed by 7 bases and the J gene end by 1 base; junction bases not matched to a gene: 5. The CDR3 totals 14 residues. Using reference TRBV28 and TRBJ2-7 for the parts outside the CDR3, the full variable domain is DVKVTQSSRYLVKRTGEKVFLECVQDMDHENMFWYRQDPGLGLRLIYFSYDVKMKEKGDIPEGYSVSREKKERFSLILESASTNQTSMYLCASISSGMSYEQYFGPGTRLTVT.

The rearrangement links TRBV7-9 to TRBJ2-7, with 8 bases matching TRBD1. Losses at the gene ends were 5 bases for V and 6 bases for J; bases not matched to a gene: 9. The CDR3 is made up of 14 amino acids. Germline CDR1 and CDR2: SEHNR and FQNEAQ (reference sequence). CDR3 amino acids: CASSTRRTGREQYF. CDR3 nucleotides: TGTGCCAGCAGCACCAGACGGACAGGGCGCGAGCAGTACTTC.

This chain joins TRBV6-4 and TRBJ2-1; 7 positions match TRBD2. J gave up 5 bases and V 0 bases, and 10 bases lay outside the gene matches. The CDR3 runs 17 residues. Germline V gene data show CDR1 as MRHNA and CDR2 as SNTAGT. CDR3 in amino acids: CASSDSLGGDGDNEQFF. The CDR3 nucleotides are TGTGCCAGCAGTGACTCTCTTGGGGGGGACGGGGACAATGAGCAGTTCTTC.

This clone has more than one count but fewer than ten. This chain joins TRBV12-5 and TRBJ2-1, with D perhaps TRBD1 (6 bases). Trimming pared 0 bases from V and 3 bases from J, leaving 12 bases between. Germline CDR1 is LGHNT and CDR2 is FRNRAP. The CDR3 contains 16 residues. CDR3 sequence: CASGLVGGAFYNEQFF. In nucleotides, the CDR3 is TGTGCTAGTGGTTTGGTAGGGGGAGCCTTCTACAATGAGCAGTTCTTC.

This chain links TRBV11-2 with TRBJ2-1; no definite D call. The CDR3 totals 15 residues. Per germline, CDR1 SGHAT and CDR2 FQNNGV. V lost 2 bases and J lost 5, with 13 bases in between. The CDR3 DNA is TGTGCCAGCAGCTTATACAGAAGTGGAAACAATGAGCAGTTCTTC. Its translation is CASSLYRSGNNEQFF.

The chain uses TRBV5-1 and TRBJ2-7; 8 bases agree with TRBD2. CDR1 SGHRS and CDR2 YFSETQ come from the germline V gene. The CDR3 length is 15 residues. V lost 1 base to trimming and J lost 5 bases; unmatched junction nucleotides: 8. CDR3 amino acids: CASSLPGLEADEQYF. DNA for the CDR3: TGCGCCAGCAGCTTGCCGGGACTAGAAGCGGACGAGCAGTACTTC.

V is TRBV12-5 and J is TRBJ2-1; 8 bases are shared with TRBD2. Per germline, CDR1 LGHNT and CDR2 FRNRAP. This CDR3 is 11 amino acids long. V shed 9 bases, J shed 5 bases, and the junction held 0 bases outside the gene matches. The CDR3 region is CASGRDNEQFF. Written as DNA, the CDR3 is TGTGCTAGCGGGAGGGACAATGAGCAGTTCTTC.

The rearrangement links TRBV5-1 to TRBJ2-1; weak D call: TRBD2 (5 bases). The length of the CDR3 is 13 residues. Germline CDR1 and CDR2: SGHRS and YFSETQ. V was shortened by 6 bases and J by 2 bases, with 9 bases between the two germline ends. The CDR3 DNA reads TGCGCCAGCAAAGGGAGTACCTACAATGAGCAGTTCTTC. Protein product: CASKGSTYNEQFF.

This clone has a handful of counts. V is TRBV13 and J is TRBJ1-1; D is uncertain. V was shortened by 1 base and J by 0 bases, with 9 bases between the two germline ends. The length of the CDR3 is 15 residues. Germline values: CDR1 PRHDT, CDR2 FYEKMQ (reference sequence). The CDR3 here is CASSLVEELNTEAFF. In nucleotides, the CDR3 is TGTGCCAGCAGCTTAGTTGAGGAACTGAACACTGAAGCTTTCTTT.